The present TCR beta chain was sequenced within a study of T cells in Graves' hyperthyroidism and ophthalmopathy. Regarding the study as a whole: In the blood, most expanded thyroid clonotypes above 0.001 appeared as well. Classification by a 13 V-J model distinguished ophthalmopathy from stable hyperthyroidism.

This clonotype was observed at least ten times. Its antigen is not known. The cohort's ophthalmopathy patients, a group with duration under 3 months, had a Clinical Activity Score of at least 3 and a NOSPECS grade of at least 4. Used for diagnoses were clinical symptoms, serum thyroxine and TRAb, thyroid ultrasound and orbital computed tomography. Amplification of TCR beta CDR3 regions used RNA as the template. With the HTBI primer set, the TCR CDR3 went through a first round of RT-PCR. TCRdb independently ran MiXCR on the multiplex PCR reads; one entry per CDR3 protein. The sample has roughly 520,000 distinct CDR3 sequences, around 24% seen once. The V end lost 0 bases, the J end lost 0 bases, and 8 bases lay between the germline ends. The CDR3 runs 15 residues. Germline V gene lookup returns CDR1 MGHRA and CDR2 YSYEKL.

The TCR originated in a woman aged 30 to 39 with Graves' ophthalmopathy. The rearrangement links TRBV4-1 to TRBJ1-1; no clear D gene. Source material: blood. CDR3 protein: CASSQDGGVNTEAFF. The DNA of the CDR3 is TGCGCCAGCAGCCAAGATGGTGGGGTGAACACTGAAGCTTTCTTT.